This passage covers 5 T cell receptor beta chains from one sample sequenced in a study of blood T cells in healthy people across ages. A second PCR, run for about 7 to 11 cycles, used a sample-barcoded 5' primer plus a J-beta primer mix. TCRdb used MiXCR to reprocess the 5' RACE reads, holding one entry per CDR3 protein. This table holds about 760,000 distinct CDR3 sequences, approximately 53% found once. Sequencing was carried out using blood. These receptors originate from a man aged 35 to 55 in good health.

The chain links TRBV6-1 to TRBJ1-1, with 7 positions matching TRBD1. Trimming cost V 3 bases and J 5 bases; bases outside gene matches: 6. Germline V gene data show CDR1 as MNHNS and CDR2 as SASEGT. The CDR3 extends over 14 amino acids. The CDR3 DNA follows: TGTGCCAGCAGTGAGCCGGGACAGAGAACTGAAGCTTTCTTT. This sequence encodes CASSEPGQRTEAFF.

This rearrangement joins TRBV7-2 to TRBJ1-2; D is possibly TRBD1 (5 bases). CDR3 length equals 15 residues. Looked up from germline, CDR1 is SGHTA and CDR2 is FQGNSA. The V end was cut by 0 bases, the J end by 0 bases, with 8 bases between. CDR3 sequence reads: CASSLATAANYGYTF. CDR3 in DNA: TGTGCCAGCAGCTTAGCGACAGCAGCTAACTATGGCTACACCTTC.

The chain carries TRBV12-3 or TRBV12-4 and TRBJ2-7, with 14 bases that match TRBD2. CDR3 length equals 19 residues. V shed 6 bases and J 2 bases; nucleotides not matched to a gene: 15. CDR3 residues: CASRMGLAGVGGQAYEQYF. DNA of the CDR3: TGTGCCAGCAGAATGGGACTAGCGGGAGTTGGGGGCCAGGCCTACGAGCAGTACTTC.

The CDR3 region is CATRENRGGYEQYF. The CDR3 DNA reads as TGTGCCACCAGAGAAAACAGGGGGGGCTACGAGCAGTACTTC. The chain joins TRBV10-3 to TRBJ2-7; possibly TRBD1 for D (8 bases). This CDR3 region has 14 residues. Trimming took 10 bases from V and 3 from J, leaving 19 bases between them. CDR1 ENHRY and CDR2 SYGVKD come from the germline V gene.

The chain links TRBV20-1 to TRBJ2-1; TRBD2 matches 7 bases. Looked up from germline, CDR1 is DFQATT and CDR2 is SNEGSKA (reference sequence). The J segment lost 10 bases and the V segment lost 0 bases, leaving 6 bases of the junction unmatched. The CDR3 sequence is 13 residues long. The CDR3 spells CSARDSLAREQFF. The CDR3 DNA is TGCAGTGCTAGAGATTCACTAGCGAGGGAGCAGTTCTTC.